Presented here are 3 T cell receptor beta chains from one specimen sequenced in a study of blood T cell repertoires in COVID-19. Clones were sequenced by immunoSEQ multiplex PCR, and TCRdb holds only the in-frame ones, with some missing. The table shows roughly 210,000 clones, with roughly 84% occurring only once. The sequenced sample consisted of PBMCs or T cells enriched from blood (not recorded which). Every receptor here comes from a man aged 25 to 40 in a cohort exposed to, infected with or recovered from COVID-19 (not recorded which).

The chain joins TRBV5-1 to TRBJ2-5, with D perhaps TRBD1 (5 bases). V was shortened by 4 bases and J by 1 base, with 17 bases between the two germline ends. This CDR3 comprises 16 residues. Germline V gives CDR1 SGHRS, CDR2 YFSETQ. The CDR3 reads CASSPMGRVSQETQYF. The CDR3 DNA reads TGCGCCAGCAGCCCCATGGGCAGGGTAAGCCAAGAGACCCAGTACTTC.

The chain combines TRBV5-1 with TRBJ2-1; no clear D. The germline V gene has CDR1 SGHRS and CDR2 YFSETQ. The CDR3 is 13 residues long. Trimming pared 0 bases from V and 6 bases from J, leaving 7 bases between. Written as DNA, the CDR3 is TGCGCCAGCAGCTTGGCTAGAGCCAATGAGCAGTTCTTC. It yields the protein CASSLARANEQFF. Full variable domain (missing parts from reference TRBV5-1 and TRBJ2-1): KAGVTQTPRYLIKTRGQQVTLSCSPISGHRSVSWYQQTPGQGLQFLFEYFSETQRNKGNFPGRFSGRQFSNSRSEMNVSTLELGDSALYLCASSLARANEQFFGPGTRLTVL.

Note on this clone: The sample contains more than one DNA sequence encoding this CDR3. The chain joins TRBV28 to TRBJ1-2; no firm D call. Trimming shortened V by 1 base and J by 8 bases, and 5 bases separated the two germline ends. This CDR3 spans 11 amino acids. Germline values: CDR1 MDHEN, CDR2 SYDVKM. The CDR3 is CASSLSYGYTF. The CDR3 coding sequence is TGTGCCAGCAGTTTATCCTACGGCTACACCTTC.